This T cell receptor beta chain is drawn from a study of T cell repertoires in cytomegalovirus infection. Study information: Newly reported HLA-C-restricted and thoroughly characterized HLA-B-restricted CMV epitopes were employed. Public signatures in TCR beta pointed to CMV infection and matching HLA type. Overall study findings and caveats: HLA-C-restricted CMV-specific TCR beta clonotypes were dominant in the ex vivo response.

There are a few counts of this clonotype. Its antigen is not identified. TCRdb reprocessed the reads via MiXCR and lists one record per CDR3 protein. The data show some 900,000 distinct CDR3 sequences, with around a third seen just once and roughly 12% held by the top ten. Germline V gene sequence: CDR1 LGHNA, CDR2 YSLEER. The junction had 9 bases not matched to a gene; V was cut back by 3 bases and J by 4 bases. The CDR3 length is 16 residues. Sequencing used cultured CD8+ T cells from PBMCs, obtained from culture after CMV antigen stimulation. The chain recombines TRBV4-3 with TRBJ2-5; 9 bases align to TRBD2. This TCR was sampled from a human donor in good health (CMV status not recorded). Some clones in this sample may be carry-over from other donors' samples. DNA of the CDR3: TGCGCCAGCAGCCACGTTCTGGCGGGGGGGCCAGAGACCCAGTACTTC. As protein: CASSHVLAGGPETQYF.